Given below is one T cell receptor (beta chain) in context. It has no known antigen specificity. This specimen comes from a study of T cell clusters in autoimmune cytopenias (dated by TCRdb to between 2019 and 2020). At the level of the whole study: Healthy donor controls had a mean age of roughly 50 years and a median age of around 60 years, with 22 of 43 female. A median TRB sequencing depth of roughly 52,000 reads per sample was reached, and a median of roughly 2,300 distinct TRB clonotypes per sample was obtained. TRB and IGH repertoires from peripheral blood were sequenced in autoimmune cytopenia patients at active disease and during treatment follow-up, with healthy, CLL and autoimmune hepatitis controls included alongside. Autoimmune hepatitis repertoires were compared against fewer than 25 age- and sex-matched healthy donors. Controls were roughly 25 age-matched healthy donors for primary cytopenia and roughly 13 age-matched CLL patients for secondary cytopenia. The goal of the study was to find out whether patients with autoimmune cytopenia have a disease-specific immune repertoire signature that could be used as a blood-based biomarker.

TRB rearrangements were amplified by multiplex PCR following a touch-down protocol, with the TRB-A and TRB-B primer pools mixed in one tube. Illumina adapters and sample indices were added to the amplicons through two consecutive PCR reactions performed with Phusion HS II polymerase. Amplicons were gel-purified with the NucleoSpin Gel and PCR Clean-up kit, then quantified by Qubit and quality-checked on an Agilent 2100 Bioanalyzer. Sequencing of the libraries was done on an Illumina MiSeq with 600-cycle, single-indexed, paired-end runs. From the authors' description of their analysis: Alignment and assembly of TRB reads were performed with MiXCR version 2.1.12 and the default MiXCR reference library. A clone was defined by each unique CDR3 nucleotide sequence, and the analysis included only productive sequences with two or more reads. To assess repertoire diversity, an R script computed alpha-parameterized diversity profiles (alpha 0 to 5), which included the Shannon (alpha 1) and Simpson (alpha 2) indices. Combinatorial TRB VJ usage was calculated with the tcR package and was compared between cohorts by principal component analysis performed with ade4. GLIPH clustering of TCRbeta CDR3s was carried out on cohort pairs matched by age and read depth, and cluster frequencies were compared by Wilcoxon test. Following reprocessing of the reads by TCRdb, the data hold one row per CDR3 protein sequence and no DNA is available. None of the V and J calls come from the authors' own analysis; TCRdb made them. This sample's records show fewer than 6,000 distinct CDR3 sequences. The top ten constitute roughly 15% of the sample.

The research as a whole found: The T cell clusters were defined in silico only, and their functional role remained to be validated experimentally. The TRB repertoire shifts, including less even repertoires in secondary cytopenia and CLL, mostly reflected lymphoma bias and not autoimmunity. GLIPH suggested that primary autoimmune cytopenia patients lacked physiological T cell clusters: 51 clusters were exclusive to healthy donors versus 15 to 20 exclusive to patients. In the comparison of secondary cytopenia with CLL, no cluster-lack signature showed up, apparently because the dominant lymphoma-associated repertoire masked the signature. Compared with active autoimmune hepatitis patients, healthy donors had almost three times as many exclusive TRB clusters, a finding consistent with an autoimmunity-wide signature.

Each sample's TRB amplification started from approximately 250 ng of peripheral blood genomic DNA, which corresponds to tens of thousands of genome equivalents. CDR1 SGHTA and CDR2 FQGNSA are derived from the germline V gene. CDR3 length: 13 amino acids, cysteine to phenylalanine. Nucleotide data are not available. The same sample was also studied in work on T cell repertoires in aging, cancer and after chemotherapy. As that second paper reports: Donors spanned six age groups from 30 or younger to 70 or older, with at least three individuals per group. Control TCR repertoires from healthy donors were recorded over several months to years, and clear clonal overlap was observed across re-sampling. Roughly 9 million TCR reads were contained in the full dataset. Compared with age-matched healthy donors, untreated patients with either hematological or solid cancers had significantly lower TCR diversity in the blood along with higher clonality. Declining TCR diversity with age in healthy donors was mainly explained by loss of richness; in cancer patients, loss of evenness also contributed. In both cancer cohorts, the median generation probability rose over the chemotherapy interval, which suggests that the repertoire was reconstituted through rebound thymic output. The authors noted that the repertoire data do not allow conclusions about immunological memory after chemotherapy. To examine immunoaging and T cell reconstitution after chemotherapy, the study profiled TCR beta repertoires in peripheral blood from healthy donors and cancer patients. Alongside approximately 95 healthy donors serving as a reference group, the cohort included approximately 220 cancer patients, of whom roughly 92 had hematological cancers and some 130 had solid cancers. TRB sequences were processed with MiXCR versions 2.12 and 3.0.5. Repertoire metrics included Shannon diversity, evenness, clonality (one minus evenness), and alpha-parameterized diversity profiles from alpha 0 to 5. The IGoR algorithm was used to calculate generation probabilities for clones in the paired samples taken before and after chemotherapy.

The specimen was peripheral blood. The chain is assembled from TRBV7-2 and TRBJ2-3; the D call from TCRdb, TRBD1, cannot be confirmed without DNA. This clonotype originated in a human donor in good health. For the CDR3, the sequence is CASSSKGTDTQYF.